This T cell receptor (beta chain) was observed in a study of blood T cell repertoires in COVID-19. Study-wide context: Acute-phase and convalescent COVID-19 samples originated in the United States, Italy and Spain. Sample material is recorded as cDNA or gDNA derived from T cells, B-cell-depleted T cells, or PBMCs.

CDR3 length equals 14 residues. In germline, CDR1 is SNHLY, CDR2 FYNNEI. V was shortened by 8 bases and J by 4 bases, with 17 bases between the two germline ends. The protocol was immunoSEQ multiplex PCR, while the TCRdb copy is restricted to in-frame clones and leaves out a portion. The repertoire holds 300,000 to 350,000 clones, with 75% to 95% as singletons. This chain links TRBV2 with TRBJ2-5; tentatively, D is TRBD2 (6 bases). The specimen was peripheral blood. The source of this sequence is a woman aged 25 to 39 with COVID-19, enrolled during active disease. The CDR3 bases are TGTGCCAGCGCAGAGGAATGGGGAGGAGAGACCCAGTACTTC. Its protein is CASAEEWGGETQYF.